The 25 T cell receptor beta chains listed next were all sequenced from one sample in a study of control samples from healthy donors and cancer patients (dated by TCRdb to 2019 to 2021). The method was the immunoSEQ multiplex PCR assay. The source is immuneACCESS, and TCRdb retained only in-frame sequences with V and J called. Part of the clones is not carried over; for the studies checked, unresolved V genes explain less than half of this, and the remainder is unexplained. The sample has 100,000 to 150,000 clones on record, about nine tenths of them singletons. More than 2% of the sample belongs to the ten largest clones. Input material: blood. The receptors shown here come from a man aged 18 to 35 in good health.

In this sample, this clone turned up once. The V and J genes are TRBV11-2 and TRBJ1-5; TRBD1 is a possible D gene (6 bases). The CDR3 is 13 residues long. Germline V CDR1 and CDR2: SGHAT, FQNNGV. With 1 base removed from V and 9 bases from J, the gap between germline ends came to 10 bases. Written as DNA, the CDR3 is TGTGCCAGCAGCTTAGGACAGGTCTGGCCCCAGCATTTT. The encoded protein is CASSLGQVWPQHF. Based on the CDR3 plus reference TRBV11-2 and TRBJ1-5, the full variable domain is EAGVAQSPRYKIIEKRQSVAFWCNPISGHATLYWYQQILGQGPKLLIQFQNNGVVDDSQLPKDRFSAERLKGVDSTLKIQPAKLEDSAVYLCASSLGQVWPQHFGDGTRLSIL.

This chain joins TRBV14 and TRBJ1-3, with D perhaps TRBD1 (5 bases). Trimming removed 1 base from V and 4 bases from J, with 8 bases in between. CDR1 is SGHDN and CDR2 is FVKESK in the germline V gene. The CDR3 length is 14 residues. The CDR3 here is CASSQGGRGNTIYF. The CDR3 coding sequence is TGTGCCAGCAGCCAAGGGGGCCGAGGAAACACCATATATTTT.

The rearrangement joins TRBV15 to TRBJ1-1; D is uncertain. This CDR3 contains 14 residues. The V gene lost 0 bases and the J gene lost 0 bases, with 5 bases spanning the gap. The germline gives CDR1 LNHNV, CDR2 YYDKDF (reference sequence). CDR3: CATSRDRVNTEAFF. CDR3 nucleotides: TGTGCCACCAGCAGAGACCGGGTGAACACTGAAGCTTTCTTT. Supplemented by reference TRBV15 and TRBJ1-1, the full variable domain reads DAMVIQNPRYQVTQFGKPVTLSCSQTLNHNVMYWYQQKSSQAPKLLFHYYDKDFNNEADTPDNFQSRRPNTSFCFLDIRSPGLGDTAMYLCATSRDRVNTEAFFGQGTRLTVV.

The CDR3 DNA follows: TGTGCCAGCAGCCAAGGCCTAGCGGGGGGCACCGGGGAGCTGTTTTTT. Protein sequence: CASSQGLAGGTGELFF. The chain joins TRBV4-2 to TRBJ2-2; 11 bases are a match to TRBD2. CDR1 and CDR2 (germline): LGHNA, YNFKEQ. The CDR3 is 16 amino acids. J was trimmed by 4 bases and V by 1 base; bases with no gene match: 2.

CDR3 nucleotides: TGTGCCAGCAGCTTAGTTCTTAAGGGACAGGGGGTCCTCGGAAACACCATATATTTT. Protein product: CASSLVLKGQGVLGNTIYF. The chain uses TRBV7-8 and TRBJ1-3, with TRBD1 matching 11 bases. Losses at the gene ends were 1 base for V and 4 bases for J; bases not matched to a gene: 12. This CDR3 contains 19 residues. CDR1 is SGHVS, CDR2 FQNEAQ, per germline.

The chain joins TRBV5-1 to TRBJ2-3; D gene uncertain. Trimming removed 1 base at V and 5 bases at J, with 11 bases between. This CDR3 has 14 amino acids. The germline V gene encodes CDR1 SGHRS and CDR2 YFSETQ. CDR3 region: CASSLMPGEDTQYF. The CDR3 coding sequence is TGCGCCAGCAGCTTGATGCCAGGAGAAGATACGCAGTATTTT.

In DNA, the CDR3 is TGTGCCAGCAGAACCACTAGCGGGGGGGCCGAGACCCAGTACTTC. Its protein is CASRTTSGGAETQYF. This sequence joins TRBV6-5 and TRBJ2-5, with TRBD2 identical over 13 bases. The CDR3 has 15 amino acids. Germline values: CDR1 MNHEY, CDR2 SVGAGI. The V segment lost 6 bases and the J segment 5 bases; nucleotides outside the gene matches: 6.

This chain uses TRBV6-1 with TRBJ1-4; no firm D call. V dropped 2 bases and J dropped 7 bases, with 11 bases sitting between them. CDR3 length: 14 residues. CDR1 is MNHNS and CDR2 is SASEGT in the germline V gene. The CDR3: CASSEFGLSEKLFF. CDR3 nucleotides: TGTGCCAGCAGTGAATTTGGATTGAGTGAAAAACTGTTTTTT.

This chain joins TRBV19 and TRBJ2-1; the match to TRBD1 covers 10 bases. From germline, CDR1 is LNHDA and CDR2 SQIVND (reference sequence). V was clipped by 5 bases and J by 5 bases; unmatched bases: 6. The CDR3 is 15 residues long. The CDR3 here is CASSPKGTGDNEQFF. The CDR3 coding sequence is TGTGCCAGTAGTCCAAAGGGGACAGGGGACAATGAGCAGTTCTTC.

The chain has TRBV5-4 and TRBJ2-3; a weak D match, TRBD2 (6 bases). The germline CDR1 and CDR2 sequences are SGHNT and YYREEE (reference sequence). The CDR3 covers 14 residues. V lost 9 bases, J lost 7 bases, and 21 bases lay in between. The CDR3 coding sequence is TGTGCCACCAGTAGCGGAGGCATATTGTATACGCAGTATTTT. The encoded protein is CATSSGGILYTQYF.

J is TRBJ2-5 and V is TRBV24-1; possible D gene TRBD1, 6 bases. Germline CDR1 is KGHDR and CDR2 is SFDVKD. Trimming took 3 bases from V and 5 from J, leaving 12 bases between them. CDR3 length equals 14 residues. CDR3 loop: CATSDRRGLETQYF. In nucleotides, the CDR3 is TGTGCCACCAGTGATCGAAGGGGGTTGGAGACCCAGTACTTC.

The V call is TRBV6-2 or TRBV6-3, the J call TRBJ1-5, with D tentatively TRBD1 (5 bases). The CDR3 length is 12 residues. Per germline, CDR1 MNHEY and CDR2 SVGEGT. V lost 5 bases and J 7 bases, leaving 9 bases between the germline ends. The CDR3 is CASSTGGQPQHF. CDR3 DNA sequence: TGTGCCAGCAGTACAGGTGGCCAGCCCCAGCATTTT.

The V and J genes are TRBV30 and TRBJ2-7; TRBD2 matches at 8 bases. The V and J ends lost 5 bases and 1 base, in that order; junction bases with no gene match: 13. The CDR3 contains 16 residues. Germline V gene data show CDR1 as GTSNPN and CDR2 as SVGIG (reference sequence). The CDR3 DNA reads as TGTGCCTGGTCCTCGGGAACAGCGGGAGTATCCTACGAGCAGTACGTC. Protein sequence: CAWSSGTAGVSYEQYV.

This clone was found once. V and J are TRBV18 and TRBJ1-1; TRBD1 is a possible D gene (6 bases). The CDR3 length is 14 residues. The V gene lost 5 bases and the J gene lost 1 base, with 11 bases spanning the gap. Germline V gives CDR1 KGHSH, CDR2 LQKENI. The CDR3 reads CASSGGQQNTEAFF. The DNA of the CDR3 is TGTGCCAGCTCAGGAGGACAGCAGAACACTGAAGCTTTCTTT.

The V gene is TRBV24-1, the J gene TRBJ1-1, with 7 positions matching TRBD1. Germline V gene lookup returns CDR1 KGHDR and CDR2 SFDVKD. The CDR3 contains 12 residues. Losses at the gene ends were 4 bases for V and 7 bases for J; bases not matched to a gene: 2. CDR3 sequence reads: CATSEGGFEAFF. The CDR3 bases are TGTGCCACCAGTGAAGGGGGCTTTGAAGCTTTCTTT.

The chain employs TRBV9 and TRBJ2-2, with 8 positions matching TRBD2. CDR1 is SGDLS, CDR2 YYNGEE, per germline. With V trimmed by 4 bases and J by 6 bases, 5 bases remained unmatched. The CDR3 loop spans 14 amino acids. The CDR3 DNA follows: TGTGCCAGCAGCCCGGGGGGGTCAGCCGGGGAGCTGTTTTTT. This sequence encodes CASSPGGSAGELFF.

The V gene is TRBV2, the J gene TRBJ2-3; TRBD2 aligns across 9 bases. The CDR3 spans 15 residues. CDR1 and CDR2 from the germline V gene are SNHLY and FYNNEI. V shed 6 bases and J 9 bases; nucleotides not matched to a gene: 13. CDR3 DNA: TGTGCCAGCAGACTTGGCGGGGGGGCCTCTGGGACGCAGTATTTT. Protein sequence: CASRLGGGASGTQYF.

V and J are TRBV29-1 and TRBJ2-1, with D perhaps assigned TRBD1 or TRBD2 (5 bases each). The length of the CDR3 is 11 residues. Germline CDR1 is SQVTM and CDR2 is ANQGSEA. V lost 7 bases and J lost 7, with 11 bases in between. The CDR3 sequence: CSESEGNEQFF. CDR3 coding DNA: TGCAGCGAGAGCGAGGGGAATGAGCAGTTCTTC.

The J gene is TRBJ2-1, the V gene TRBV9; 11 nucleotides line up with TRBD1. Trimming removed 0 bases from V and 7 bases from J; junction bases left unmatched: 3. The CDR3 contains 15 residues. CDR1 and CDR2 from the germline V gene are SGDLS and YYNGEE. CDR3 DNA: TGTGCCAGCAGCGTAGCTGGGGACAGGGGGAATGAGCAGTTCTTC. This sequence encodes CASSVAGDRGNEQFF.

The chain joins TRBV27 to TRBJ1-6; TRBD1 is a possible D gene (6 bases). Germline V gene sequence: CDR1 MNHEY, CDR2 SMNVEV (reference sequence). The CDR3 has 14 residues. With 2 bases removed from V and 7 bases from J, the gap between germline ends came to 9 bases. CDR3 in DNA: TGTGCCAGCAGTTTAGCAGGGGAGAATTCACCCCTCCACTTT. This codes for CASSLAGENSPLHF.

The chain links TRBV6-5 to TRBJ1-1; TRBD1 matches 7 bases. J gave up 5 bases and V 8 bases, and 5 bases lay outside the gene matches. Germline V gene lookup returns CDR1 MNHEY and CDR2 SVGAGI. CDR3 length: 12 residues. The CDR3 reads CASGAQGTEAFF. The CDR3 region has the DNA TGTGCCAGCGGGGCACAGGGGACTGAAGCTTTCTTT.

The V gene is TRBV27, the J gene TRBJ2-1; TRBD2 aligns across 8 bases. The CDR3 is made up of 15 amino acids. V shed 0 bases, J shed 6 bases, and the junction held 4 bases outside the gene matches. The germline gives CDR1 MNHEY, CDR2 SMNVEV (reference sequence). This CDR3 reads CASSLSSGIINEQFF. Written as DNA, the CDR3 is TGTGCCAGCAGTTTATCTAGCGGGATAATCAATGAGCAGTTCTTC.

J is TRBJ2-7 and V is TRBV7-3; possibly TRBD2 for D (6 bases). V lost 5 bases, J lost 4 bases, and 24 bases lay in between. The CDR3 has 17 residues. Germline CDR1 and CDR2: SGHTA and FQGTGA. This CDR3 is CASSPSERRREVYEQYV. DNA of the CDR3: TGTGCCAGCAGCCCCTCCGAAAGACGGAGGGAAGTGTACGAGCAGTACGTC.

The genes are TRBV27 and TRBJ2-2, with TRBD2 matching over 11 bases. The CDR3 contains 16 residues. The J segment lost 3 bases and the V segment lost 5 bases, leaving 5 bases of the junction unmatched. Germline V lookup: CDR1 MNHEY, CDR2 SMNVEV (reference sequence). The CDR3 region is CASSDLAGGHTGELFF. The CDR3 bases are TGTGCCAGCAGTGATCTAGCGGGAGGTCACACCGGGGAGCTGTTTTTT.

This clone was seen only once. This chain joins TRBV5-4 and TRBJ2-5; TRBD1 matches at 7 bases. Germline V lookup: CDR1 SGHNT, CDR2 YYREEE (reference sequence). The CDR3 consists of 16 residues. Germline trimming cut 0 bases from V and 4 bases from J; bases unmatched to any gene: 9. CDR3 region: CASSLGLGGERETQYF. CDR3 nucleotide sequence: TGTGCCAGCAGCTTGGGCCTAGGGGGCGAGCGAGAGACCCAGTACTTC.